Each of the 16 T cell receptor beta chains below was sequenced from the same sample in a study of T cells in Graves' hyperthyroidism and ophthalmopathy. Amplification targeted TCR beta CDR3 regions from RNA transcripts. Primed by the HTBI set, a first-round RT-PCR was run on the TCR CDR3. One entry per CDR3 protein results from TCRdb running MiXCR on the multiplex PCR reads. In the table there are 250,000 to 300,000 distinct CDR3 sequences, around a fifth of which are singletons. The source material was blood. The source of these receptors is a man over 45 with Graves' ophthalmopathy.

This clonotype was detected many times. The chain couples TRBV6-1 to TRBJ2-3; 15 bases agree with TRBD2. Unmatched junction bases numbered 5, after V lost 6 bases and J lost 1 base. CDR1 and CDR2 (germline): MNHNS, SASEGT. CDR3 length equals 17 residues. The CDR3 DNA reads TGTGCCAGCAGCCGGACTAGCGGGAGGGCCGGCACAGATACGCAGTATTTT. Translation: CASSRTSGRAGTDTQYF.

The chain combines TRBV4-1 with TRBJ2-3; D perhaps matches TRBD1 (7 bases). V was cut by 2 bases and J by 7 bases, with 10 bases left in between. The CDR3 runs to 13 residues. Germline V CDR1 and CDR2: MGHRA, YSYEKL. CDR3 DNA sequence: TGCGCCAGCAGCCAACCAGGGGGGTATACGCAGTATTTT. As protein: CASSQPGGYTQYF.

In this sample, this clonotype turned up many times. The V call is TRBV15, the J call TRBJ2-1; D call uncertain. In germline, CDR1 is LNHNV, CDR2 YYDKDF (reference sequence). V lost 0 bases and J lost 4, with 1 base in between. This CDR3 contains 12 residues. CDR3 sequence reads: CATSRDYNEQFF. Written as DNA, the CDR3 is TGTGCCACCAGCAGAGATTACAATGAGCAGTTCTTC.

The chain is built from TRBV9 and TRBJ1-5, with D maybe TRBD1 (5 bases). This CDR3 comprises 15 residues. Trimming took 2 bases from V and 6 from J, leaving 15 bases between them. Germline V gives CDR1 SGDLS, CDR2 YYNGEE. CDR3 bases: TGTGCCAGCAGCGTTGGAGGAGGGGTTGGTCAGCCCCAGCATTTT. Its protein is CASSVGGGVGQPQHF.

This clonotype was detected a few times. CDR3 nucleotide sequence: TGCAGCGTTCATCTGTTTAATGAGCAGTTCTTC. Translation gives CSVHLFNEQFF. This chain connects TRBV29-1 to TRBJ2-1; D gene unclear. CDR1 is SQVTM, CDR2 ANQGSEA, per germline. This CDR3 is built from 11 residues. V lost 5 bases to trimming and J lost 7 bases, with 9 bases between them.

This clonotype was counted many times. The chain links TRBV27 to TRBJ2-1, with D possibly matching TRBD2 (5 bases). This CDR3 is built from 14 residues. V shed 4 bases and J shed 2 bases, with 9 bases lying between them. The germline CDR1 and CDR2 sequences are MNHEY and SMNVEV (reference sequence). CDR3 sequence: CASSSGITYNEQFF. Written as DNA, the CDR3 is TGTGCCAGCAGTTCCGGGATCACCTACAATGAGCAGTTCTTC.

This clonotype showed up just a few times. The V and J genes are TRBV28 and TRBJ2-3, with 7 bases lining up with TRBD2. Germline CDR1 reads MDHEN; CDR2 reads SYDVKM. V was clipped by 4 bases and J by 2 bases; unmatched bases: 9. There are 16 residues in the CDR3. The CDR3 bases are TGTGCCAGCAGTTCCAGCCTAGCGGCTACCACAGATACGCAGTATTTT. This sequence encodes CASSSSLAATTDTQYF. Full variable domain (rest looked up from reference TRBV28 and TRBJ2-3): DVKVTQSSRYLVKRTGEKVFLECVQDMDHENMFWYRQDPGLGLRLIYFSYDVKMKEKGDIPEGYSVSREKKERFSLILESASTNQTSMYLCASSSSLAATTDTQYFGPGTRLTVL.

In this sample, this clonotype turned up many times. The gene calls are TRBV16 and TRBJ2-7; the match to TRBD1 covers 12 bases. Germline V gene lookup returns CDR1 KGHSY and CDR2 FQNENV. After removal of 5 bases from V and 5 bases from J, the junction contained 7 bases not matched to a gene. The CDR3 has 15 residues. The DNA of the CDR3 is TGTGCCAGCAGCAGTCCGGGACAGGGGGCCCACGAGCAGTACTTC. Protein sequence: CASSSPGQGAHEQYF.

This clonotype was counted many times. The rearrangement uses TRBV2 and TRBJ2-7; D is undetermined. The CDR3 loop spans 13 amino acids. Looked up from germline, CDR1 is SNHLY and CDR2 is FYNNEI. V lost 6 bases and J 2 bases, leaving 11 bases between the germline ends. For the CDR3, the DNA is TGTGCCAGCAGGCCCCCGGTAGCCTACGAGCAGTACTTC. The encoded protein is CASRPPVAYEQYF. Drawing the rest from reference TRBV2 and TRBJ2-7, the complete variable domain is EPEVTQTPSHQVTQMGQEVILRCVPISNHLYFYWYRQILGQKVEFLVSFYNNEISEKSEIFDDQFSVERPDGSNFTLKIRSTKLEDSAMYFCASRPPVAYEQYFGPGTRLTVT.

Only a few counts were recorded for this clonotype. This chain joins TRBV10-3 and TRBJ1-1; D gene uncertain. The V gene lost 3 bases and the J gene lost 1 base, with 6 bases spanning the gap. The CDR3 contains 13 residues. Germline V gene lookup returns CDR1 ENHRY and CDR2 SYGVKD. CDR3 loop: CAISDGQNTEAFF. The CDR3 nucleotides are TGTGCCATCAGTGACGGGCAGAACACTGAAGCTTTCTTT.

The chain recombines TRBV7-6 with TRBJ2-1; 12 nucleotides agree with TRBD2. CDR3 length: 17 amino acids. From germline, CDR1 is SGHVS and CDR2 FNYEAQ. V lost 5 bases and J lost 7; bases outside the gene matches: 12. The CDR3 loop is CASSPLVGLAGKNEQFF. CDR3 bases: TGTGCCAGCAGCCCCTTGGTAGGACTAGCGGGAAAGAATGAGCAGTTCTTC.

There are many counts of this clonotype. This sequence joins TRBV5-5 and TRBJ2-1; a weak D match, TRBD2 (5 bases). Germline V lookup: CDR1 SGHKS, CDR2 YYEKEE (reference sequence). The CDR3 is made up of 15 amino acids. V was clipped by 0 bases and J by 4 bases, with 11 bases between them. The CDR3 here is CASSLDAGSYNEQFF. CDR3 coding DNA: TGTGCCAGCAGCTTGGACGCGGGCTCTTACAATGAGCAGTTCTTC.

This chain joins TRBV10-3 and TRBJ2-1; 9 positions agree with TRBD2. The CDR3 is 12 amino acids. Germline assignment: CDR1 ENHRY and CDR2 SYGVKD. With 8 bases clipped from V and 7 bases from J, the junction kept 3 bases outside the gene matches. The CDR3 nucleotides are TGTGCCATCGGGACTAGCATAAATGAGCAGTTCTTC. This encodes CAIGTSINEQFF.

The chain links TRBV20-1 to TRBJ2-2, with unresolved D. CDR3 length: 14 residues. From germline, CDR1 is DFQATT and CDR2 SNEGSKA (reference sequence). V lost 5 bases and J 5 bases, leaving 15 bases between the germline ends. CDR3 protein: CSAPGPRSTGELFF. CDR3 in DNA: TGCAGTGCTCCCGGGCCTCGGTCGACCGGGGAGCTGTTTTTT.

This clonotype has at least ten counts. V is TRBV28 and J is TRBJ1-1; maybe TRBD1 (6 bases). Germline lookup yields CDR1 MDHEN and CDR2 SYDVKM. The V and J ends lost 2 bases and 6 bases respectively, with 13 bases between them. CDR3 size: 14 residues. This CDR3 reads CASSLRGAAAEAFF. Written as DNA, the CDR3 is TGTGCCAGCAGTTTACGGGGGGCTGCCGCTGAAGCTTTCTTT. The full variable domain, with the rest looked up from reference TRBV28 and TRBJ1-1, is DVKVTQSSRYLVKRTGEKVFLECVQDMDHENMFWYRQDPGLGLRLIYFSYDVKMKEKGDIPEGYSVSREKKERFSLILESASTNQTSMYLCASSLRGAAAEAFFGQGTRLTVV.

The chain is built from TRBV28 and TRBJ1-3; 9 nucleotides agree with TRBD1. Germline V gives CDR1 MDHEN, CDR2 SYDVKM. The J segment lost 0 bases and the V segment lost 7 bases, leaving 7 bases of the junction unmatched. The CDR3 totals 16 residues. CDR3 nucleotide sequence: TGTGCCAGCACCCGACAGGGGGTCCTCTCTGGAAACACCATATATTTT. Its protein is CASTRQGVLSGNTIYF.